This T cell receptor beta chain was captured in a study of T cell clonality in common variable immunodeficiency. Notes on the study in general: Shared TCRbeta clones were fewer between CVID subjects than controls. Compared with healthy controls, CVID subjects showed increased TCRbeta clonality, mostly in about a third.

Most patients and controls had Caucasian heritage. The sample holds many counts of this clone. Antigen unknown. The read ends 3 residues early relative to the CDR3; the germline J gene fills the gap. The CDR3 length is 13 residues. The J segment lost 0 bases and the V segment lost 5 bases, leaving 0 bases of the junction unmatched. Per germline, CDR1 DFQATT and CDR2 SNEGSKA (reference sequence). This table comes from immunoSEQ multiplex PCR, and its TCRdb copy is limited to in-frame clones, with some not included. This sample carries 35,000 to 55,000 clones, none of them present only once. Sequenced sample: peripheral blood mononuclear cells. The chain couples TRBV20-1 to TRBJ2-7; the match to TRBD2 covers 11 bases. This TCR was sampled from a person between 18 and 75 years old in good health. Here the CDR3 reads CSALAGGSYEQYF. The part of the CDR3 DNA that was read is TGCAGTGCTCTAGCGGGGGGCTCCTACGAG.